Below are 9 T cell receptor beta chains sequenced from a single sample in a study of T cell changes during pregnancy in multiple sclerosis. Clones were sequenced by immunoSEQ multiplex PCR, and TCRdb holds only the in-frame ones, with some missing. Of roughly 32,000 clones listed, 91% are singletons. The material was CD8+ T cells from peripheral blood mononuclear cells, obtained in the second trimester of pregnancy. The receptors were gathered from a female donor in good health, enrolled as a control in a pregnancy study.

This clone was recorded a few times. V is TRBV30 and J is TRBJ1-1; 7 nucleotides align to TRBD1. This CDR3 contains 14 residues. V shed 1 base, J shed 5 bases, and the junction held 7 bases outside the gene matches. The V gene's germline CDR1 is GTSNPN and CDR2 SVGIG (reference sequence). CDR3 nucleotide sequence: TGTGCCTGGAGTGCCCGACAGGGACGAACTGAAGCTTTCTTT. This sequence encodes CAWSARQGRTEAFF.

The chain combines TRBV27 with TRBJ2-7, with 7 bases identical to TRBD1. Unmatched junction bases numbered 6, after V lost 6 bases and J lost 1 base. Germline CDR1 MNHEY, CDR2 SMNVEV (reference sequence). This CDR3 has 14 residues. The CDR3 sequence: CASSLARGSYEQYF. CDR3 DNA: TGTGCCAGCAGCCTCGCCAGGGGGTCCTACGAGCAGTACTTC.

The gene calls are TRBV9 and TRBJ1-1, with D hard to call. CDR3 length equals 15 residues. The V end lost 5 bases, the J end lost 4 bases, and 18 bases lay between the germline ends. CDR1 is SGDLS, CDR2 YYNGEE, per germline. The CDR3 DNA sequence: TGTGCCAGCAGTTCACCCCCCCCGGAGGGCACTGAAGCTTTCTTT. Protein: CASSSPPPEGTEAFF.

V is TRBV11-2 and J is TRBJ1-1, with D hard to call. The CDR3 runs to 16 residues. The germline V gene encodes CDR1 SGHAT and CDR2 FQNNGV. V lost 3 bases and J lost 0, with 14 bases in between. CDR3 DNA: TGTGCCAGCAGCTTGGGAGGAACGAGTATGAACACTGAAGCTTTCTTT. This encodes CASSLGGTSMNTEAFF.

This chain connects TRBV7-2 to TRBJ2-7, with a possible D match to TRBD1 (6 bases). The CDR3 extends over 11 amino acids. The V end lost 10 bases, the J end lost 0 bases, and 7 bases lay between the germline ends. CDR1 and CDR2 (germline): SGHTA, FQGNSA. CDR3: CATGVSYEQYF. The CDR3, as DNA: TGTGCCACAGGGGTCTCCTACGAGCAGTACTTC.

The rearrangement links TRBV5-1 to TRBJ2-3, with D possibly matching TRBD2 (5 bases). The CDR3 is 18 residues long. Trimming took 1 base from V and 3 from J, leaving 21 bases between them. Germline V gene lookup returns CDR1 SGHRS and CDR2 YFSETQ. As DNA, the CDR3 is TGCGCCAGCAGCTTGTTCGAAATTGGGAGAGGAGTGACAGATACGCAGTATTTT. Protein sequence: CASSLFEIGRGVTDTQYF.

The gene calls are TRBV7-8 and TRBJ2-7; the D is unclear. V dropped 5 bases and J dropped 3 bases, with 14 bases sitting between them. The CDR3 is 14 amino acids. From germline, CDR1 is SGHVS and CDR2 FQNEAQ. CDR3 amino acids: CASSPRTSYYEQYF. The DNA for the CDR3 is TGTGCCAGCAGCCCTCGCACTTCCTACTACGAGCAGTACTTC.

J is TRBJ1-2 and V is TRBV15; 7 bases map to TRBD1. The CDR3 is 15 residues long. Per the germline V gene, CDR1 is LNHNV and CDR2 is YYDKDF (reference sequence). After removal of 5 bases from V and 1 base from J, the junction contained 7 bases not matched to a gene. The CDR3 protein is CATSSPGTDNYGYTF. The CDR3 coding sequence is TGTGCCACCAGCTCTCCTGGGACAGATAACTATGGCTACACCTTC. The whole variable domain, remainder taken from reference TRBV15 and TRBJ1-2, is DAMVIQNPRYQVTQFGKPVTLSCSQTLNHNVMYWYQQKSSQAPKLLFHYYDKDFNNEADTPDNFQSRRPNTSFCFLDIRSPGLGDTAMYLCATSSPGTDNYGYTFGSGTRLTVV.

The V gene is TRBV6-5, the J gene TRBJ1-1; the match to TRBD1 covers 7 bases. Looked up from germline, CDR1 is MNHEY and CDR2 is SVGAGI. The CDR3 runs 14 residues. Unmatched junction bases numbered 5, after V lost 2 bases and J lost 5 bases. The CDR3 DNA reads TGTGCCAGCAGTTACCAGGGGGAGAGAACTGAAGCTTTCTTT. Protein: CASSYQGERTEAFF.